This paragraph covers one T cell receptor beta chain sequence. This record comes from a study of OX40 agonist ivuxolimab in advanced cancers. Profiled with immunoSEQ multiplex PCR; TCRdb holds only in-frame clones, not every one. The sample includes 74,000 or so clones, roughly 84% of them seen just once. Germline V gene sequence: CDR1 SGHRS, CDR2 YFSETQ. V dropped 4 bases and J dropped 8; count of bases not matched to a gene: 16. The CDR3 runs to 18 residues. The material sequenced was CD4+ or CD8+ T cells sorted from blood, taken in a trial of the OX40 agonist ivuxolimab. The chain uses TRBV5-1 and TRBJ2-1; TRBD1 agrees at 12 bases. This clonotype was sampled from an adult with an advanced solid tumor such as melanoma, head and neck, liver or kidney cancer. CDR3 region: CASSLGTGGRPRTDEQFF. The DNA of the CDR3 is TGCGCCAGCAGCCTCGGGACAGGGGGCCGCCCTCGAACCGATGAGCAGTTCTTC. Full variable domain (remainder filled in from reference TRBV5-1 and TRBJ2-1): KAGVTQTPRYLIKTRGQQVTLSCSPISGHRSVSWYQQTPGQGLQFLFEYFSETQRNKGNFPGRFSGRQFSNSRSEMNVSTLELGDSALYLCASSLGTGGRPRTDEQFFGPGTRLTVL.